The 17 T cell receptor beta chains in this list originate from one sample, sequenced in a study of tumor-infiltrating lymphocytes in primary liver carcinoma. From unsorted bulk tissue weighing about 20-33 mg, DNA and RNA were co-extracted. Researchers generated TCR beta cDNA from approximately 520 ng of total RNA, relying on a constant-region primer. Libraries for TCR beta were built through three nested multiplex PCR rounds, which together made up a slightly modified ARM-PCR procedure. PCR rounds one and two used TRBV1-TRBV30 forward primers with a C-beta reverse primer for 9 to 10 cycles each. One entry per CDR3 protein, called by TCRdb with MiXCR from the multiplex PCR reads. The sample yields about 120,000 distinct CDR3 sequences, 55% to 70% seen once. Sequencing input: tumor-adjacent normal liver tissue. Every receptor here comes from a woman aged 55-70 years with primary liver carcinoma and hepatitis B virus infection.

This clonotype was seen ten or more times. The rearrangement joins TRBV30 to TRBJ2-1; D is possibly TRBD2 (5 bases). The CDR3 runs to 16 residues. The germline gives CDR1 GTSNPN, CDR2 SVGIG (reference sequence). The germline V and J ends were trimmed by 3 bases and 0 bases, with 15 bases remaining between them. The CDR3 loop is CAWSGSTGSSYNEQFF. CDR3 in DNA: TGTGCCTGGAGCGGCTCGACTGGGAGCTCCTACAATGAGCAGTTCTTC.

This clonotype appeared a few times. A much larger clonotype is one base distant, so this may be a read error. The chain uses TRBV10-2 and TRBJ2-1, with a weak D call TRBD2 (6 bases). The germline V gene has CDR1 WSHSY and CDR2 SAAADI. This CDR3 is 15 amino acids long. With 4 bases removed from V and 12 bases from J, the gap between germline ends came to 22 bases. The CDR3 nucleotides read TGCGCCAGCAGTGTTTCAGAGGGCGGCGGGGATGTGCAGTTCTTC. Its translation: CASSVSEGGGDVQFF.

Details on this clonotype: Sequence at one end of the junction differs from germline and may be a read error. The chain carries TRBV12-3 or TRBV12-4 and TRBJ2-2, with D maybe TRBD2 (5 bases). The CDR3 contains 13 residues. The CDR3 loop is CASSSGGTGELSF. The CDR3 nucleotides are TGTGCCAGCAGCTCAGGAGGCACCGGGGAGCTGTCTTTT.

As for this clonotype: Sequence at one end of the junction differs from germline and may be a read error. This chain connects TRBV6-2 or TRBV6-3 to TRBJ2-7; 7 bases map to TRBD2. CDR1 and CDR2 from the germline V gene are MNHEY and SVGEGT. The CDR3 spans 12 residues. CDR3 sequence: CTSLGRSYEQYF. As DNA, the CDR3 is TGTACCAGCCTCGGGAGGAGCTATGAGCAGTACTTC.

The rearrangement joins TRBV11-2 to TRBJ2-1; the match to TRBD2 covers 7 bases. V was pared by 1 base and J by 2 bases, with 20 bases of the junction left unmatched. This CDR3 comprises 21 residues. Germline V lookup: CDR1 SGHAT, CDR2 FQNNGV. CDR3 region: CASSLGWASGRRSITYNEQFF. Here the CDR3 DNA reads TGTGCCAGCAGCTTAGGTTGGGCTAGCGGAAGGAGAAGCATAACCTACAATGAGCAGTTCTTC.

Note on this clonotype: This is likely a read error, given that the CDR3 carries no conserved phenylalanine or tryptophan at its end. This sequence joins TRBV29-1 and TRBJ2-7; TRBD1 agrees at 10 bases. The CDR3 has 13 residues. Germline V lookup: CDR1 SQVTM, CDR2 ANQGSEA. V was pared by 4 bases and J by 6 bases, with 6 bases of the junction left unmatched. The CDR3 reads CSVAGQGVREQYL. The CDR3 DNA reads TGCAGCGTTGCTGGACAGGGGGTACGCGAGCAGTACTTA.

Remarks on this clonotype: One end of the junction varies from germline; a read error may be responsible. This chain joins TRBV5-1 and TRBJ2-1; 9 bases line up with TRBD2. CDR1 and CDR2 from the germline V gene are SGHRS and YFSETQ. This CDR3 comprises 16 residues. Here the CDR3 reads CASSSAGGGSYDEQFF. The CDR3 region has the DNA TGCGCCAGCAGCTCGGCGGGAGGGGGGTCCTACGATGAGCAGTTCTTC. Together with reference TRBV5-1 and TRBJ2-1, the CDR3 gives the full variable domain: KAGVTQTPRYLIKTRGQQVTLSCSPISGHRSVSWYQQTPGQGLQFLFEYFSETQRNKGNFPGRFSGRQFSNSRSEMNVSTLELGDSALYLCASSSAGGGSYDEQFFGPGTRLTVL.

The sample holds many counts of this clonotype. At one of its ends the junction is not consistent with the germline gene, which may arise from a read error. The chain joins TRBV12-3 or TRBV12-4 to TRBJ2-5; 7 nucleotides match TRBD1. CDR3 length: 11 amino acids. The CDR3 loop is CASRNTGTVHF. Here the CDR3 DNA reads TGTGCCAGCAGGAACACCGGGACAGTACACTTC.

In regard to this clonotype: Sequence at one end of the junction differs from germline and may be a read error. The chain uses TRBV29-1 and TRBJ2-5, with 8 nucleotides matching TRBD1. The CDR3 totals 15 residues. Germline CDR1 is SQVTM and CDR2 is ANQGSEA. The CDR3 spells CSVPPDRGWQETQYF. CDR3 nucleotides: TGCAGCGTTCCCCCTGACAGGGGATGGCAAGAGACTCAGTACTTC.

This clonotype was observed a handful of times. A much larger clone lies one base from this, so it may be a read error. V usage is TRBV14 and J usage is TRBJ2-1; D might be TRBD1 (5 bases). The CDR3 consists of 15 residues. In germline, CDR1 is SGHDN, CDR2 FVKESK. The V end lost 4 bases, the J end lost 5 bases, and 15 bases lay between the germline ends. The CDR3 is CASSPRQPGHNEQFF. In DNA form, the CDR3 reads TGTGCCAGCAGCCCTAGACAGCCAGGCCACAATGAGCAGTTCTTC.

This clonotype was observed a single time. In this CDR3 the conserved last residue, phenylalanine or tryptophan, is missing, so a read error is likely. No DNA is shown, since the ends of the CDR3 on it are uncertain; the CDR3 is the one TCRdb lists. The rearrangement joins TRBV11-3 to TRBJ2-2; TRBD1 was called by the table and not checked on the DNA. The CDR3 spans 14 amino acids, including both terminal residues. In germline, CDR1 is SGHNT, CDR2 YENEEA. CDR3 sequence: CASSDQGNTGELSY.

Remarks on this clonotype: Compared with germline, one end of the junction differs, possibly owing to a read error. The rearrangement links TRBV6-2 or TRBV6-3 to TRBJ2-3; 8 bases map to TRBD2. The CDR3 extends over 16 amino acids. Looked up from germline, CDR1 is MNHEY and CDR2 is SVGEGT. The CDR3 spells CASSYLLAAPTDTQYF. The CDR3, as DNA: TGTGCCAGTAGTTACTTACTAGCGGCGCCCACAGATACGCAGTATTTT.

As regards this clonotype: One junction end disagrees with the germline gene, perhaps due to a read error. The chain couples TRBV12-3 or TRBV12-4 to TRBJ2-5; possible D gene TRBD2, 7 bases. The CDR3 has 15 residues. Written as DNA, the CDR3 is TGTGCCAGCAGTTTACTGCGGGGGCACCAAGAGACCCAGTATTTC. It yields the protein CASSLLRGHQETQYF.

In the case of this clonotype: This may arise from a read error, as a much more abundant clone is one base away. V and J are TRBV6-4 and TRBJ2-2, with a weak D call TRBD2 (6 bases). There are 16 residues in the CDR3. CDR1 MRHNA and CDR2 SNTAGT come from the germline V gene. Trimming shortened V by 0 bases and J by 5 bases, and 13 bases separated the two germline ends. The CDR3 loop is CASSDSLGGSTGELFF. CDR3 nucleotide sequence: TGTGCCAGCAGTGACTCGCTGGGAGGTAGTACCGGGGAGCTGTTTTTT.

Note on this clonotype: Compared with germline, one end of the junction differs, possibly owing to a read error. V gene TRBV24-1 combines with J gene TRBJ1-2; D may be TRBD1 (5 bases). There are 14 residues in the CDR3. In germline, CDR1 is KGHDR, CDR2 SFDVKD. CDR3 sequence (DNA): TGTGCCAGCAGTGATTCAGGGTACGACTATGGCTACACCTTC. This translates into CASSDSGYDYGYTF.

As regards this clonotype: The CDR3 does not close with the conserved phenylalanine or tryptophan, likely indicating a read error. This chain joins TRBV12-3 or TRBV12-4 and TRBJ1-5; D is unclear. The V end was cut by 4 bases, the J end by 4 bases, with 11 bases between. CDR3 length: 14 amino acids. Written as DNA, the CDR3 is TGTGCCAGCAGTTCCGGGGAAGGGAATCAGCCCCAGCATGTT. It yields the protein CASSSGEGNQPQHV.

Comment on this clonotype: A read error may produce the germline difference seen at one junction end. The chain is built from TRBV6-2 or TRBV6-3 and TRBJ2-6; D possibly corresponds to TRBD1 (5 bases). The CDR3 covers 17 residues. Germline V gives CDR1 MNHEY, CDR2 SVGEGT. The CDR3 nucleotides are TGTGCCAGCAGTTACTCGAGACGCTACTCTGGGGCCGACGTCCTGACTTTC. It yields the protein CASSYSRRYSGADVLTF.